The present entry profiles one T cell receptor beta chain with its context. The antigen this receptor binds is unknown. No much larger clone is present one base from it, and per-base qualities are unavailable. Each donor gave one peripheral blood draw, approximately 120 mL on average, collected into heparinised tubes. A BD FACSAria II and a panel including CD45RO, CCR7, CD25, CD127, CD95 and CD27 were used to sort naive, central memory, regulatory and stem cell-like memory CD4+ T cells. Every sorted population had a purity above 98%. PBMCs were separated immediately by Lymphoprep density gradient centrifugation and were stained directly, without being cultured. Samples were stained and sorted in pairs, with one healthy donor and one patient per experiment, so that batch effects were minimized. The data stem from a study of beta chain features in type 1 diabetes (dated by TCRdb to 2017 to 2018). Regarding the study in general: Mean age, gender distribution, total cell number and subset yield were not different between patients and healthy donors. Across all samples, 107,917,701 sorted cells were examined, and cell number per subset correlated strongly with RNA yield. The study compared TCRB repertoires of sorted circulating CD4+ T cell subsets between recently diagnosed type 1 diabetes patients and matched healthy donors. Whereas all 30 or so donors provided naive and central memory subsets, regulatory and stem cell-like memory subsets were isolated from just 8 patients and about 8 healthy donors. Here is what the overall study found, with its caveats: Because cDNA rather than genomic DNA was sequenced, highly expressing activated cells could have been over-represented, although no difference in activation and CD3 levels was found between groups. Naive, central memory and regulatory TCRB repertoires appeared to be more alike among patients than among healthy donors. Shorter templates might be favored by PCR, yet because patient and control samples were amplified and corrected together, any such skew would affect both groups equally. At VDJ recombination sites, type 1 diabetes patients had fewer insertions and more deleted nucleotides, which implies abnormalities in thymic rearrangement. Because small numbers of individuals were included in the HLA sub-analyses, any influence of HLA type on TCRB rearrangement was left unresolved. In all four CD4+ subsets, TCRB CDR3 length was moderately but significantly shorter in type 1 diabetes patients.

The entire amount of isolated RNA was reverse transcribed using the High Capacity cDNA Reverse Transcription Kit, so the sequenced TCRB transcripts were expressed ones. Naive, central memory and regulatory T cell samples underwent deep immunoSEQ sequencing, averaging about 3.3 million total reads per sample. Sorted cells were lysed in RLT buffer, and RNA was extracted using DNase-treated RNeasy Micro or Mini kits according to cell number. To prevent cross-contamination, each cell subset was processed individually, whereas patient and healthy donor samples were processed jointly. The immunoSEQ multiplex PCR was used to amplify TCRB sequences from cDNA, generating 87-bp fragments that spanned the CDR3 region. Amplicons were sequenced on the Illumina HiSeq platform. The authors processed their data as follows. PCR bias was computationally corrected using synthetic template baselines, reads within Hamming distance 2 were collapsed, and singletons that could not be merged were discarded. Reads were aligned against IMGT so that V, D and J genes, CDR3 length and insertions or deletions at six rearrangement sites could be assigned. Within each subset, clonotype counts were normalized to the number of sorted cells before true diversity and Gini coefficients were calculated with the tcR R package. Repertoire sharing was quantified using the overlap coefficient calculated on TCRB nucleotide sequences. TCRdb re-hosts the immuneACCESS table, in-frame sequences only. Its copies lack some clones; in the studies checked, an unresolved V gene accounts for under half of them, and the cause for the rest is not known. The V and J calls and clone size are taken from that table; D and trimming were inferred from the DNA. This sample is represented by 250,000 to 350,000 clones; about 14% of them were singletons. The ten top clones hold roughly 6.7% of the sample.

V is shortened by 0 bases, J by 2 bases, and the region joining them spans 14 bases. From its cysteine to its phenylalanine, the CDR3 spans 16 amino acids. Only the CDR3 portion is preserved as DNA: 48 bases, with reading frame beginning at the first base. Reading the germline V gene (reference sequence) gives CDR1 SGHNT and CDR2 YYREEE. The chain was built from TRBV5-4 and TRBJ2-5, with TRBD2 as a weak D call on 6 bases. Sequenced: central memory CD4+ T cells from blood. This receptor was taken from a man under 40 in good health. The encoded CDR3 is CASSLGSLAGQETQYF. The DNA sequence is given as TGTGCCAGCAGCTTGGGATCTTTGGCGGGGCAAGAGACCCAGTACTTC. The full variable domain, completed from the reference TRBV5-4 and TRBJ2-5 proteins outside the CDR3, reads ETGVTQSPTHLIKTRGQQVTLRCSSQSGHNTVSWYQQALGQGPQFIFQYYREEENGRGNFPPRFSGLQFPNYSSELNVNALELDDSALYLCASSLGSLAGQETQYFGPGTRLLVL.